What follows is one TCR beta chain and its context. V was clipped by 10 bases and J by 0 bases, with 6 bases between them. The length of the CDR3 is 11 residues. Germline V CDR1 and CDR2: MGHDK, SYGVNS. These data originate in a study of blood T cell repertoires in COVID-19. Background on the study: Specimens from acute and convalescent COVID-19 originated in the United States, Italy and Spain. The analysed material was cDNA or gDNA that came from T cells, B-cell-depleted T cells, or PBMCs.

Source study methods: Reference gene primer amplification in the assay estimated nucleated cell counts. Measured with immunoSEQ multiplex PCR; TCRdb has only the in-frame clones, and not every one. V, J and clone size are those of that table, while D and trimming were read from the DNA. The sample holds about 310,000 clones, almost 90% seen once. Seattle participants joined during active infection and were tracked over time. The sequence was collected from a woman in her forties with COVID-19, enrolled during active disease. V gene TRBV25-1 combines with J gene TRBJ1-1; D not resolved. The source material was peripheral blood. The CDR3 reads CATTLNTEAFF. CDR3 coding DNA: TGTGCCACCACACTGAACACTGAAGCTTTCTTT.